This T cell receptor (beta chain) was captured in a study of T cell responses to AZD1222 COVID-19 vaccine. General study results and limits: An increase in Spike-specific TCR breadth and depth was observed after two AZD1222 doses. In the spike-specific TCR repertoire, nearly half reportedly target unmutated variant regions.

On this clone itself: Its antigen is not identified.

Trimming stripped 8 bases from V and 10 bases from J, with 14 bases between. Germline CDR1 MNHEY, CDR2 SVGAGI. This CDR3 is built from 11 residues. Sequenced by immunoSEQ multiplex PCR; TCRdb stores in-frame clones only, minus some. Of 60,000 to 90,000 clones listed, approximately 80% are singletons. The input for sequencing was peripheral blood, taken 28 days after the second dose of the MenACWY control vaccine. The chain joins TRBV6-5 to TRBJ1-2, with D tentatively TRBD1 (5 bases). This TCR derives from an adult who received the MenACWY meningococcal vaccine as a control. Here the CDR3 reads CASRRDGAYTF. The CDR3 coding sequence is TGTGCCAGCCGCAGAGACGGGGCCTACACCTTC.